A single sample gave rise to the 15 T cell receptor beta chains below, sequenced in a study of T cell changes during pregnancy in multiple sclerosis (dated by TCRdb to the late 2010s). Library creation used the immunoSEQ multiplex PCR assay. The source is immuneACCESS, and TCRdb retained only in-frame sequences with V and J called. Part of the clones is not carried over; for the studies checked, unresolved V genes explain less than half of this, and the remainder is unexplained. The sample includes 95,000 to 150,000 clones, with approximately 94% observed a single time. Together, the top ten hold 6.2% of the sample. The material was peripheral blood, obtained before pregnancy. Source of these receptors: a female donor with multiple sclerosis, enrolled in a pregnancy study.

V and J are TRBV11-2 and TRBJ2-7, with unresolved D. Germline CDR1 reads SGHAT; CDR2 reads FQNNGV. V lost 1 base to trimming and J lost 5 bases, with 3 bases between them. The CDR3 is 11 residues long. This CDR3 is CASSLGDEQYF. The CDR3 nucleotides read TGTGCCAGCAGCTTAGGAGACGAGCAGTACTTC.

This chain connects TRBV30 to TRBJ1-6; D ambiguous. V was pared by 0 bases and J by 3 bases, with 15 bases between. This CDR3 comprises 17 residues. Looked up from germline, CDR1 is GTSNPN and CDR2 is SVGIG (reference sequence). In DNA, the CDR3 is TGTGCCTGGAGTGTAAGTCTGTGGCCTGACTATAATTCACCCCTCCACTTT. It yields the protein CAWSVSLWPDYNSPLHF. Drawing the rest from reference TRBV30 and TRBJ1-6, the complete variable domain is SQTIHQWPATLVQPVGSPLSLECTVEGTSNPNLYWYRQAAGRGLQLLFYSVGIGQISSEVPQNLSASRPQDRQFILSSKKLLLSDSGFYLCAWSVSLWPDYNSPLHFGNGTRLTVT.

Comments on this clone: The same CDR3 is also encoded by other DNA sequences in this sample. This chain joins TRBV27 and TRBJ1-1, with D maybe TRBD1 (5 bases). Germline V gene data show CDR1 as MNHEY and CDR2 as SMNVEV (reference sequence). Trimming removed 8 bases from V and 6 bases from J, with 10 bases in between. The CDR3 runs to 11 residues. The CDR3 DNA sequence: TGTGCCAGCGGTCGGGGGTCTGAAGCTTTCTTT. Translating it yields CASGRGSEAFF.

This sequence joins TRBV2 and TRBJ1-3, with 10 bases fitting TRBD1. The trim removed 7 bases at V and 2 bases at J, leaving 5 bases unmatched. The germline V gene encodes CDR1 SNHLY and CDR2 FYNNEI. This CDR3 comprises 15 residues. The CDR3 loop is CASIRGQGAGNTIYF. In nucleotides, the CDR3 is TGTGCCAGCATTCGAGGACAGGGGGCTGGAAACACCATATATTTT.

This clone occurred once. The chain recombines TRBV25-1 with TRBJ2-3; 10 bases are shared with TRBD1. Germline V gives CDR1 MGHDK, CDR2 SYGVNS. The CDR3 consists of 14 residues. V was pared by 4 bases and J by 6 bases, with 4 bases of the junction left unmatched. CDR3 sequence reads: CASSGRQGADTQYF. Here the CDR3 DNA reads TGTGCCAGCAGTGGTCGACAGGGGGCGGATACGCAGTATTTT.

The V gene is TRBV6-5, the J gene TRBJ1-1; D perhaps matches TRBD1 (6 bases). With 0 bases removed from V and 1 base from J, the gap between germline ends came to 12 bases. CDR3 size: 16 residues. Per germline, CDR1 MNHEY and CDR2 SVGAGI. In DNA form, the CDR3 reads TGTGCCAGCAGTTACTCTGCTAGGACAGCGAACACTGAAGCTTTCTTT. Translated, it gives CASSYSARTANTEAFF.

A few counts support this clone. The chain recombines TRBV4-1 with TRBJ2-5; 8 positions agree with TRBD2. V lost 3 bases to trimming and J lost 1 base; unmatched junction nucleotides: 4. From germline, CDR1 is MGHRA and CDR2 YSYEKL. This CDR3 is built from 15 residues. The DNA of the CDR3 is TGCGCCAGCAGCCACCCAACTAGCGGCCAAGAGACCCAGTACTTC. Protein product: CASSHPTSGQETQYF.

The chain employs TRBV29-1 and TRBJ1-3; weak D call: TRBD1 (6 bases). The germline V gene has CDR1 SQVTM and CDR2 ANQGSEA. The CDR3 covers 14 residues. The V end was cut by 6 bases, the J end by 0 bases, with 12 bases between. The CDR3 DNA reads as TGCAGCGTCAGGGGACTACTCTCTGGAAACACCATATATTTT. Translation gives CSVRGLLSGNTIYF.

This clone was found once. The chain links TRBV18 to TRBJ2-3; 8 bases are a match to TRBD1. Germline CDR1 KGHSH, CDR2 LQKENI. This CDR3 region has 18 residues. V shed 3 bases and J 4 bases; nucleotides not matched to a gene: 15. CDR3 DNA: TGTGCCAGCTCACCGCAGGGGCAGGGGGCGCAACTCGCAGATACGCAGTATTTT. It encodes CASSPQGQGAQLADTQYF.

The V gene is TRBV5-4, the J gene TRBJ2-7, with D tentatively TRBD1 (6 bases). This CDR3 comprises 13 residues. V gave up 4 bases and J gave up 3 bases, with 11 bases separating them. Germline CDR1 SGHNT, CDR2 YYREEE (reference sequence). The CDR3 reads CASSRDNYYEQYF. For the CDR3, the DNA is TGTGCCAGCAGCCGGGACAACTACTACGAGCAGTACTTC.

V usage is TRBV9 and J usage is TRBJ2-7, with D possibly being TRBD1 (5 bases). In germline, CDR1 is SGDLS, CDR2 YYNGEE. This CDR3 comprises 14 residues. V was trimmed by 0 bases and J by 2 bases, leaving 9 bases between them. The DNA of the CDR3 is TGTGCCAGCAGCGTAGAAGGGGTTGCCTACGAGCAGTACTTC. This encodes CASSVEGVAYEQYF.

The chain links TRBV7-2 to TRBJ2-1, with 8 bases identical to TRBD2. Germline trimming cut 5 bases from V and 9 bases from J; bases unmatched to any gene: 6. Looked up from germline, CDR1 is SGHTA and CDR2 is FQGNSA. The CDR3 is 13 residues long. The CDR3 DNA sequence: TGTGCCAGCAGCGGACTAGCATTGACTGAGCAGTTCTTC. The encoded protein is CASSGLALTEQFF. The full variable domain, in which reference TRBV7-2 and TRBJ2-1 provide the parts outside the CDR3, is GAGVSQSPSNKVTEKGKDVELRCDPISGHTALYWYRQSLGQGLEFLIYFQGNSAPDKSGLPSDRFSAERTGGSVSTLTIQRTQQEDSAVYLCASSGLALTEQFFGPGTRLTVL.

This clone has only one observation. This sequence joins TRBV7-2 and TRBJ2-2, with D perhaps matching TRBD1 (5 bases). This CDR3 is 15 amino acids long. CDR1 and CDR2 (germline): SGHTA, FQGNSA. With 3 bases removed from V and 5 bases from J, the gap between germline ends came to 13 bases. CDR3 amino acids: CASSFRALGTGELFF. The DNA of the CDR3 is TGTGCCAGCAGCTTCAGGGCCCTCGGGACCGGGGAGCTGTTTTTT.

Turning to this clone: The same CDR3 can be traced to other DNA sequences in this sample. This chain connects TRBV5-1 to TRBJ1-4, with 10 bases that match TRBD1. Unmatched junction bases numbered 4, after V lost 4 bases and J lost 7 bases. Germline-derived CDR1 and CDR2 are SGHRS and YFSETQ. The CDR3 covers 14 residues. The CDR3 region has the DNA TGCGCCAGCAGCGCCGGGACAGGGGTTGAAAAACTGTTTTTT. The encoded protein is CASSAGTGVEKLFF.

The chain couples TRBV15 to TRBJ1-2, with D unclear. The germline gives CDR1 LNHNV, CDR2 YYDKDF (reference sequence). The V and J ends lost 4 bases and 6 bases respectively, with 15 bases between them. The CDR3 is 14 amino acids. This CDR3 is CATSIDGGFDGYTF. The CDR3 region has the DNA TGTGCCACCAGCATAGACGGAGGGTTCGATGGCTACACCTTC.